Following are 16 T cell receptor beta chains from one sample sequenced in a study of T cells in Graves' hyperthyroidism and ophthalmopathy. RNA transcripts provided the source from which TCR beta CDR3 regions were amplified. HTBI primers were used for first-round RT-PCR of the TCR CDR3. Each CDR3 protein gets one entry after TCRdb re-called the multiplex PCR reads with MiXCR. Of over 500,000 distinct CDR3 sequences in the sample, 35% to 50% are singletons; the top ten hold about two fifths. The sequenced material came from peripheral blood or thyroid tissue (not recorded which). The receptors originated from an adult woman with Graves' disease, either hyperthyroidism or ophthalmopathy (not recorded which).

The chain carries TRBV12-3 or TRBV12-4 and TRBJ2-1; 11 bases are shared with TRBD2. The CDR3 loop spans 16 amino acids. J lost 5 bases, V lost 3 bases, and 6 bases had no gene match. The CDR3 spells CASSFTSGRLDNEQFF. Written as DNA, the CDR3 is TGTGCCAGCAGTTTTACTAGCGGGAGACTCGACAATGAGCAGTTCTTC.

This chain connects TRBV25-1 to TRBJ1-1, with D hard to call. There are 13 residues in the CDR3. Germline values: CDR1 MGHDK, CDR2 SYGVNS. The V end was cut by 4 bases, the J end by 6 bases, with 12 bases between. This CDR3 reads CASSGITVAEAFF. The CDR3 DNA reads TGTGCCAGCAGTGGCATCACGGTCGCTGAAGCTTTCTTT.

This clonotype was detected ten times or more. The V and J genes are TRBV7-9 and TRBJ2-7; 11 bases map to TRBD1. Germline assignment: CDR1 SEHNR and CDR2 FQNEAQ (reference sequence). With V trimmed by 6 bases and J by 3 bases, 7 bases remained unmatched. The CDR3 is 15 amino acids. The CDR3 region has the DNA TGTGCCAGCAGTTCCCGGGACAGGGGGTACTACGAGCAGTACTTC. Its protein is CASSSRDRGYYEQYF.

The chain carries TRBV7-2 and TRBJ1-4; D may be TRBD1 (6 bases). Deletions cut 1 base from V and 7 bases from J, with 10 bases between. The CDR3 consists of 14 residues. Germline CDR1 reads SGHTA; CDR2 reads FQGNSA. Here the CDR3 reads CASSLVTGSEKLFF. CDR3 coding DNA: TGTGCCAGCAGCTTAGTAACAGGGAGTGAAAAACTGTTTTTT.

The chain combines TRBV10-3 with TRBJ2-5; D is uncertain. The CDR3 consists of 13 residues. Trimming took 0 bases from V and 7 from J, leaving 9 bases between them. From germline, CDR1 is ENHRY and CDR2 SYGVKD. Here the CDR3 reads CAISESTRGTQYF. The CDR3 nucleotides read TGTGCCATCAGTGAGTCGACACGTGGGACCCAGTACTTC.

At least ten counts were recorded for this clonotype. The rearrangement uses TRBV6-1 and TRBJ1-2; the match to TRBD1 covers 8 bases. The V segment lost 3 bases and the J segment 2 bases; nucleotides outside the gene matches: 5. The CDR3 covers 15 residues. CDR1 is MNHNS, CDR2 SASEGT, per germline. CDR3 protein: CASSDQGAANYGYTF. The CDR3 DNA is TGTGCCAGCAGTGATCAGGGGGCGGCCAACTATGGCTACACCTTC.

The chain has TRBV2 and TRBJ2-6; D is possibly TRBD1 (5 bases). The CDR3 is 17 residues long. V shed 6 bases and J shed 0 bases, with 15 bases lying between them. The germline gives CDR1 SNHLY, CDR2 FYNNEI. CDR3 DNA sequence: TGTGCCAGCAGGGCCGGCAGGGTTCTCTCTGGGGCCAACGTCCTGACTTTC. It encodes CASRAGRVLSGANVLTF.

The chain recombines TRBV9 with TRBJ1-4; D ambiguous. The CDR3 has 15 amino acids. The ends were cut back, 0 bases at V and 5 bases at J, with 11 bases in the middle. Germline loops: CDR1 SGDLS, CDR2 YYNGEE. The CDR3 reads CASSVAPGKNEKLFF. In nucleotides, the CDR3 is TGTGCCAGCAGCGTAGCGCCGGGAAAAAATGAAAAACTGTTTTTT.

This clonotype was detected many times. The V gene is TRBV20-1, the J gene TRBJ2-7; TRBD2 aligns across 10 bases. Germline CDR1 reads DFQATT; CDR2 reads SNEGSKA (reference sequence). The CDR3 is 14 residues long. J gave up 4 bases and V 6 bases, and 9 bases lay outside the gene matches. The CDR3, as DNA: TGCAGTGCGCCGCTACCTAGCGGGAGTTACGAGCAGTACTTC. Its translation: CSAPLPSGSYEQYF.

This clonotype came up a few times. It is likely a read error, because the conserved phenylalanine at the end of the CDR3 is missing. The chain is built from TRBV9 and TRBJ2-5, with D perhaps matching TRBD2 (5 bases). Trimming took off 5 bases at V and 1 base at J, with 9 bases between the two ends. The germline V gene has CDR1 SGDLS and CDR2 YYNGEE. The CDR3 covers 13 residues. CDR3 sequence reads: CASSRAAQETQYL. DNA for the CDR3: TGTGCCAGCAGTCGAGCGGCCCAAGAGACCCAGTACCTC.

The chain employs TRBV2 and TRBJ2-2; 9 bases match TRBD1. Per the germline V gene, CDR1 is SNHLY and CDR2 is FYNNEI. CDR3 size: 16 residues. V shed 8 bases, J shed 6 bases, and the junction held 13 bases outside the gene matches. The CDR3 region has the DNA TGTGCCAGCTGCCCCGGCGGGACAGGGAGGCCCGGGGAGCTGTTTTTT. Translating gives CASCPGGTGRPGELFF.

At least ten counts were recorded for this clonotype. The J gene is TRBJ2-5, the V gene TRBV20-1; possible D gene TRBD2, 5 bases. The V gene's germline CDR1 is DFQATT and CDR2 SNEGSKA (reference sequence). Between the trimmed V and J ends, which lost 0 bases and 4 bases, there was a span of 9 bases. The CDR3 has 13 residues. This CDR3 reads CSAREASLETQYF. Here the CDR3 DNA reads TGCAGTGCTAGAGAGGCTAGCTTAGAGACCCAGTACTTC.

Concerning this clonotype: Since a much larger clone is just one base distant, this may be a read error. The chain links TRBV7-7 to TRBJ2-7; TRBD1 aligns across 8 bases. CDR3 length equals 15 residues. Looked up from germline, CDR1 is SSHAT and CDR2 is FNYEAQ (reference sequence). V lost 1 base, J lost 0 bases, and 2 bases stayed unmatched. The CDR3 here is CASSLGTGLSYEQYF. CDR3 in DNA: TGTGCCAGCAGCTTAGGGACAGGGCTCTCCTACGAGCAGTACTTC.

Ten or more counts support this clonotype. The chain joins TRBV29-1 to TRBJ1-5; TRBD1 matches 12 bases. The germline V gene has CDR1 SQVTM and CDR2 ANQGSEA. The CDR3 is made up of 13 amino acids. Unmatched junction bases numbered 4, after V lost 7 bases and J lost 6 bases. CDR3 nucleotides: TGCAGCGGGGGACAGGGGGCCGGTCAGCCCCAGCATTTT. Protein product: CSGGQGAGQPQHF.

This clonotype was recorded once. As DNA, the CDR3 is TGCAGCGCCAGCAGCTTGGAAAAAGAGACCCAGTACTTC. As protein: CSASSLEKETQYF. V gene TRBV29-1 combines with J gene TRBJ2-5; D unresolved. CDR1 SQVTM and CDR2 ANQGSEA come from the germline V gene. Trimming removed 7 bases at V and 3 bases at J, with 15 bases between. The CDR3 spans 13 residues.

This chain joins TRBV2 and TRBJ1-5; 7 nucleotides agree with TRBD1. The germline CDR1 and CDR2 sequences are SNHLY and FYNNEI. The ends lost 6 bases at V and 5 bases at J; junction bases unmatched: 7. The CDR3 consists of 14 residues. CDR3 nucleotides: TGTGCCAGCAGCAGACAGGGATCGGATCAGCCCCAGCATTTT. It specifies CASSRQGSDQPQHF. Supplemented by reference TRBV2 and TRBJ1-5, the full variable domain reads EPEVTQTPSHQVTQMGQEVILRCVPISNHLYFYWYRQILGQKVEFLVSFYNNEISEKSEIFDDQFSVERPDGSNFTLKIRSTKLEDSAMYFCASSRQGSDQPQHFGDGTRLSIL.